This TCR beta chain came from a study of T cells in tuberculosis (dated by TCRdb to 2016 to 2019). In terms of the full investigation: To characterize T cells specific for the mycobacterial lipid antigen glucose monomycolate (GMM), the study used CD1B tetramers together with high-throughput TCR immunosequencing. IGRA-negative adolescents, IGRA-positive adolescents with latent tuberculosis and adults with active tuberculosis, approximately 11 per group, were compared in a South African clinical cohort. Active tuberculosis patient PBMC were archived before or within 7 days of starting standard anti-tuberculosis treatment. Summary of the overall study and its limitations: Active tuberculosis TCR-alpha repertoires showed smaller mean NN-distances to GMM-specific TCRs than IGRA-negative controls, suggesting clonal expansion of these TCRs. Which clinical samples got chosen depended on the availability of cryopreserved specimens, and the active tuberculosis cases were adults, whereas the controls were adolescents. A classifier using the diverse GMM-specific repertoire reached roughly 87% accuracy (AUROC roughly 0.9), compared with around 68% accuracy using GEM motif frequencies. The smaller NN-distances in active tuberculosis patients were driven in part by shorter CDR3-alpha lengths, while the difference seen for TCR-beta was not statistically significant.

This clone was observed a single time. Its antigen target is currently unknown. There are no base qualities to consult, and no much larger clone falls within one base. CDR1 and CDR2 are drawn from the germline V gene: MGHRA, YSYEKL. V loses 1 base, J loses 4 bases, and the germline ends lie 10 bases apart. The CDR3 goes from the cysteine to the phenylalanine over 14 residues. Only the CDR3 DNA is retained, 42 bases long and in frame from the first base. Read against the paper, the sample's time point label means: new active TB diagnosis, blood taken before or within 7 days of starting treatment. Patients with active tuberculosis were defined as newly diagnosed, HIV-seronegative South African adults aged 18 years or older. Confirmation of active tuberculosis came from positive sputum smear microscopy and/or a positive M. tuberculosis culture. Immunosequencing of unsorted cryopreserved PBMC covered, on average, roughly 93,000 T cells per clinical donor.

TCR libraries were generated with the immunoSEQ multiplex PCR assay, using TCR-beta and/or TCR-alpha/delta assays for each sample. The amplified TCR libraries were sequenced on the Illumina high-throughput platform. The authors' analysis ran thus. Clustering and dimensionality reduction relied on pairwise TCRdist distances among GMM-specific receptors from T cells that were either sorted ex vivo or expanded in vitro. Each clinical repertoire was assigned a mean NN-distance score, defined as the average TCRdist to the nearest 10% of tetramer-positive reference sequences. GEM TCR motif frequency was computed as the fraction of unique TCRs matching known GEM sequences by V/J usage and CDR3 length. Linear discriminant analysis with leave-one-out cross-validation, implemented in scikit-learn, was used to classify active tuberculosis. TCRdb limited this immuneACCESS table to in-frame rearrangements with V and J called. A share of clones is missing; checked studies link under half to unresolved V genes, and the rest is unexplained. V, J and clone size are those of that table, while D and trimming were read from the DNA. The sample yields tens of thousands of clones; roughly 95% were counted once. Of the sample, less than 5% falls within the top ten clones.

The source is an adult with tuberculosis. Sequenced here: PBMCs, sampled at tuberculosis diagnosis. This chain is built from TRBV4-1 and TRBJ1-2, with TRBD1 perhaps the D gene, on 5 matching bases. CDR3 reads: CASSQAPTVYGYTF. Here is the DNA: TGCGCCAGCAGCCAAGCCCCGACAGTCTATGGCTACACCTTC.